This TCR beta chain comes out of a study of CD8+ T cells in alopecia areata. Study summary: Tofacitinib administration persisted for 6 to 18 months, succeeded by 6 months off drug. Overall study results and limits: Patients shared TCRs less clearly than mice did, possibly owing to HLA. Lesional scalp displayed greater clonality than normal scalp, most notably in alopecia totalis/universalis.

Treatment of the sample: oral pan-JAK inhibitor, 5-10 mg twice daily. In germline, CDR1 is SNHLY, CDR2 FYNNEI. V lost 7 bases, J lost 0 bases, and 10 bases lay in between. The CDR3 is made up of 14 amino acids. Extraction and reverse transcription of RNA yielded cDNA as the sequencing template. TCRdb's table, derived via immunoSEQ multiplex PCR, lists solely in-frame clones and lacks some. The table includes some 170,000 clones, around 58% detected once. About this clone: No antigen is known for it.

The receptor was isolated from a human donor with alopecia areata. Sequenced material: CD4+ T cells sorted from blood, taken between weeks 55 and 65, from a patient treated with tofacitinib. The rearrangement links TRBV2 to TRBJ1-5; D perhaps matches TRBD1 (5 bases). The CDR3 DNA reads TGTGCCAGCAAATCGACAGCTAGCAATCAGCCCCAGCATTTT. The encoded protein is CASKSTASNQPQHF. Full variable domain (missing parts from reference TRBV2 and TRBJ1-5): EPEVTQTPSHQVTQMGQEVILRCVPISNHLYFYWYRQILGQKVEFLVSFYNNEISEKSEIFDDQFSVERPDGSNFTLKIRSTKLEDSAMYFCASKSTASNQPQHFGDGTRLSIL.